This TCR beta chain was identified during a study of blood T cells in healthy people across ages. This clonotype was observed many times. Primed by a sample-barcoded 5' primer and a J-beta primer mix, a second PCR proceeded for roughly 7 to 12 cycles. Unique molecular identifiers of 12 random nucleotides labeled each cDNA. TCRdb re-derived calls from the 5' RACE reads in MiXCR, one entry per CDR3 protein. This table has roughly 930,000 distinct CDR3 sequences, about 48% appearing once. Germline V CDR1 and CDR2: LGHNA, YNFKEQ. The CDR3 runs 14 residues. Trimming pared 0 bases from V and 4 bases from J, leaving 7 bases between.

The chain employs TRBV4-2 and TRBJ1-5; D unresolved. The clonotype was recovered from a man aged 25 to 40 in good health. The sequencing input was blood. The CDR3 region has the DNA TGTGCCAGCAGCCAAGATCTACTTAATCAGCCCCAGCATTTT. It translates to CASSQDLLNQPQHF.